This is a list of T cell receptor beta chains from one sample in a study of blood T cell repertoires in COVID-19. Libraries were prepared by immunoSEQ multiplex PCR; TCRdb keeps only in-frame clonotypes and omits some of them. The sample lists roughly 240,000 clones, 80% to 90% occurring once. Specimen: peripheral blood. Receptor source: a woman between 70 and 85 years old with acute or convalescent COVID-19. Each CDR3 is given with its conserved first and last residue. The D gene is left open where the match is weak. For some rows the clone size is stated as once, few or many, or as a class when expanded; others skip it.

>TRBJ1-1|TRBV20-1|-|-
CSARVRLEAFF
TGCAGTGCGAGGGTTAGGCTTGAAGCTTTCTTT
>TRBJ2-7|TRBV19|-|-
CASSIQVSYEQYF
TGTGCCAGTAGTATCCAGGTTTCCTACGAGCAGTACTTC
>TRBJ1-3|TRBV28|-|-
CASSLLRDTHNTIYF
TGTGCCAGCAGTTTACTCCGGGACACCCACAACACCATATATTTT
>TRBJ2-7|TRBV5-1|TRBD1|-
CASSMTGTEYEQYF
TGCGCCAGCAGCATGACCGGGACAGAGTACGAGCAGTACTTC
>TRBJ2-5|TRBV14|-|-
CASSPLGGRRGDPTQETQYF
TGTGCCAGCAGCCCATTGGGAGGACGGAGGGGAGACCCCACACAAGAGACCCAGTACTTC
>TRBJ1-3|TRBV5-1|TRBD1|-
CASGVGQGSGNTIYF
TGCGCCAGCGGGGTTGGACAGGGCTCTGGAAACACCATATATTTT
>TRBJ1-2|TRBV4-3|-|-
CASSQDFGYGYTF
TGCGCCAGCAGCCAAGACTTCGGGTACGGCTACACCTTC
>TRBJ2-5|TRBV9|-|-
CASSTRTDQETQYF
TGTGCCAGCAGCACCCGGACAGACCAAGAGACCCAGTACTTC
>TRBJ2-5|TRBV4-2|TRBD1|-
CASSQVQTGTGFNLLETQYF
TGTGCCAGCAGTCAAGTCCAGACCGGGACAGGGTTTAACTTATTAGAGACCCAGTACTTC
>TRBJ2-7|TRBV15|-|-
CATSRVGGSLGEQYF
TGTGCCACCAGCAGAGTTGGCGGGTCTCTGGGGGAGCAGTACTTC
>TRBJ1-2|TRBV5-1|-|-
CASSLVGAGYTF
TGCGCCAGCAGCTTGGTTGGGGCCGGCTACACCTTC
>TRBJ2-2|TRBV9|TRBD1|-
CASSAEYRGLNTGELFF
TGTGCCAGCAGCGCAGAGTACAGGGGCCTGAACACCGGGGAGCTGTTTTTT
>TRBJ2-5|TRBV13|-|-
CASSPNRIGTQYF
TGTGCCAGCAGCCCGAACAGGATCGGGACCCAGTACTTC
>TRBJ2-3|TRBV30|-|-
CAWIKGGTDTQYF
TGTGCCTGGATTAAGGGGGGCACAGATACGCAGTATTTT
>TRBJ1-3|TRBV5-6|-|-
CASSLLAPSSGNTIYF
TGTGCCAGCAGCTTGTTGGCCCCCAGCTCTGGAAACACCATATATTTT
>TRBJ1-5|TRBV24-1|-|once
CATSGGVNQPQHF
TGTGCCACCAGTGGCGGGGTTAATCAGCCCCAGCATTTT
>TRBJ1-2|TRBV4-2|-|-
CASSQRGETGYTF
TGTGCCAGCAGCCAACGCGGGGAAACTGGCTACACCTTC